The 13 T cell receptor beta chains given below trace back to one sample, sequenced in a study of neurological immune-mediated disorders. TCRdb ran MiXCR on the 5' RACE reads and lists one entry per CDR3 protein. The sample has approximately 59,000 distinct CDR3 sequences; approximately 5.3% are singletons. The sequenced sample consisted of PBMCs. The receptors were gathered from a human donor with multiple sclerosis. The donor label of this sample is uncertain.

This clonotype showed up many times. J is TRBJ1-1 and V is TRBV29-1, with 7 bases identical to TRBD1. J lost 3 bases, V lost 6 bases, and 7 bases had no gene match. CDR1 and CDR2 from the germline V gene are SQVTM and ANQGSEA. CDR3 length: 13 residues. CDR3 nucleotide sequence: TGCAGCGTCCACAGGGGTTGGGACACTGAAGCTTTCTTT. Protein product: CSVHRGWDTEAFF.

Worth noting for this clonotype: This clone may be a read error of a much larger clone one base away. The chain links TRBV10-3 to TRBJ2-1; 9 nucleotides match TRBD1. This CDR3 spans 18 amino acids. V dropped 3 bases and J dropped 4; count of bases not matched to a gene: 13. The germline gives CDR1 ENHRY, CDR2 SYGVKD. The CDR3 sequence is CAISDTLTGTGNYNEQFF. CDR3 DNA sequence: TGTGCCATCAGTGATACACTCACCGGGACAGGGAATTACAATGAGCAGTTCTTC.

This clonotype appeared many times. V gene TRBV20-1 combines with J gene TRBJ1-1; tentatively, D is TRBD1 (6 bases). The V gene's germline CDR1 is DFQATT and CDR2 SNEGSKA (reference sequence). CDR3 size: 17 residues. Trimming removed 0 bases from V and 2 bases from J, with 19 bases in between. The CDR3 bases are TGCAGTGCTAGAGATTTCGCGAGGGGGGAGACTAACACTGAAGCTTTCTTT. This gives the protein CSARDFARGETNTEAFF.

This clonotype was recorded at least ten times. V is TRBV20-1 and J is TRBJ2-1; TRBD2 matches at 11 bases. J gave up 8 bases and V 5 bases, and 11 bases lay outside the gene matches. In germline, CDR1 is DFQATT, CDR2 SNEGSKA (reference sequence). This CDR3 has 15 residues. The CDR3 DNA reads TGCAGTGCTGGGCCCCCTAGCGGGGGGCCGGATGAGCAGTTCTTC. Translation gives CSAGPPSGGPDEQFF.

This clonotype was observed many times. CDR3 amino acids: CASSPPGPPGELFF. CDR3 DNA: TGCGCCAGCAGCCCCCCAGGGCCCCCCGGGGAGCTGTTTTTT. The J gene is TRBJ2-2, the V gene TRBV5-1; D might be TRBD1 (5 bases). Germline V gene lookup returns CDR1 SGHRS and CDR2 YFSETQ. Trimming left V 4 bases short and J 6 bases short, with 13 bases between. The CDR3 totals 14 residues.

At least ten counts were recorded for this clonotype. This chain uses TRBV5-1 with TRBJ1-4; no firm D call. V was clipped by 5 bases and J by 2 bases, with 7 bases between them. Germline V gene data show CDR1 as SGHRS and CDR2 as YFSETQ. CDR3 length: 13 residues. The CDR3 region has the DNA TGCGCCAGCAGGGTAGGGACTAATGAAAAACTGTTTTTT. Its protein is CASRVGTNEKLFF.

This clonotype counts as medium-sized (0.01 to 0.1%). The CDR3 region is CRAGQGKTREQFF. CDR3 coding DNA: TGCAGGGCAGGACAGGGGAAAACACGGGAGCAGTTCTTC. The J gene is TRBJ2-1, the V gene TRBV20-1, with TRBD1 identical over 9 bases. This CDR3 is built from 13 residues. Germline values: CDR1 DFQATT, CDR2 SNEGSKA (reference sequence).

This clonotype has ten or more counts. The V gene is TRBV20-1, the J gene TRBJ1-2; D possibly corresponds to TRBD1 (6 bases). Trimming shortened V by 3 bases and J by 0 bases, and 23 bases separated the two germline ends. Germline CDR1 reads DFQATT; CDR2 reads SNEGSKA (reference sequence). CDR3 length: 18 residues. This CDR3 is CSASSLFDRTTSNYGYTF. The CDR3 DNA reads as TGCAGTGCTAGTTCACTCTTTGACAGGACGACCTCTAACTATGGCTACACCTTC.

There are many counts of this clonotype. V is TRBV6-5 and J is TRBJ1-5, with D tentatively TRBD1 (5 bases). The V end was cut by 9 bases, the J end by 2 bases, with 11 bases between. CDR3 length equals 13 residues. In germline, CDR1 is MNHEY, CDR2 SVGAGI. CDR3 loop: CASSGRRNQPQHF. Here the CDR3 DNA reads TGTGCCAGTTCAGGGCGGCGCAATCAGCCCCAGCATTTT.

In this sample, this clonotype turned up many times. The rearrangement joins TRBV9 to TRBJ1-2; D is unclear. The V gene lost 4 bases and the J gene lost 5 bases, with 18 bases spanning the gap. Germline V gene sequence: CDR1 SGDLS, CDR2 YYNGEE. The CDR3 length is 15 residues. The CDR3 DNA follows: TGTGCCAGCAGCATAGCGGGCGATCAAACTTATGGCTACACCTTC. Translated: CASSIAGDQTYGYTF.

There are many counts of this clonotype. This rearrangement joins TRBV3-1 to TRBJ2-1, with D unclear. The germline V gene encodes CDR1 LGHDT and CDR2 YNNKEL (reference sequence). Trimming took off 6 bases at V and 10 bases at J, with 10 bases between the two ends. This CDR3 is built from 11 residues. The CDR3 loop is CASSGLGEQFF. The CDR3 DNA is TGTGCCAGCAGTGGTCTTGGGGAGCAGTTCTTC.

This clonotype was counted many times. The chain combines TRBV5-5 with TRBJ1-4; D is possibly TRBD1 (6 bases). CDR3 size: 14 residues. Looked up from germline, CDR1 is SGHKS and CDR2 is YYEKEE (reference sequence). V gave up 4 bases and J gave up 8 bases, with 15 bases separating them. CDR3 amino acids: CASSHSRGREKLFF. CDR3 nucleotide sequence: TGTGCCAGCAGCCATAGCAGGGGCAGGGAAAAACTGTTTTTT.

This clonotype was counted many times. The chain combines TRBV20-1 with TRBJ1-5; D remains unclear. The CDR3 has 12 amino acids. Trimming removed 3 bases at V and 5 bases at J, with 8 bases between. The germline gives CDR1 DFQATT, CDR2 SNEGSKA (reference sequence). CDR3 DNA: TGCAGTGCTAGTTATTTGGATCAGCCCCAGCATTTT. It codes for CSASYLDQPQHF.